The 5 T cell receptor beta chains presented below share a single source sample, sequenced in a study. In TCRdb, the 5' RACE reads were re-called with MiXCR into one record per CDR3 protein. The table includes about 9,100 distinct CDR3 sequences, 60% detected once. Source material: tumor-infiltrating memory CD4+ T cells sorted from the breast tumor. The subset was: memory CD4+ T cells, CD4+CD45RO+CD25-. These receptors were collected from a female donor with breast cancer.

The gene calls are TRBV12-3 or TRBV12-4 and TRBJ1-5; 8 nucleotides align to TRBD1. Unmatched junction bases numbered 5, after V lost 0 bases and J lost 4 bases. The CDR3 is 16 amino acids. This CDR3 is CASSLAGQGGNQPQHF. In DNA form, the CDR3 reads TGTGCCAGCAGTTTAGCTGGACAGGGAGGTAATCAGCCCCAGCATTTT.

The chain has TRBV12-3 or TRBV12-4 and TRBJ1-5, with 11 bases matching TRBD1. V lost 0 bases to trimming and J lost 8 bases; unmatched junction nucleotides: 3. The CDR3 contains 15 residues. The DNA of the CDR3 is TGTGCCAGCAGTTTAGCGGGGACAGGGGGAGAGCCCCAGCATTTT. Amino acids: CASSLAGTGGEPQHF.

This chain uses TRBV7-9 with TRBJ2-5; 8 nucleotides match TRBD1. The CDR3 contains 14 residues. CDR1 and CDR2 (germline): SEHNR, FQNEAQ (reference sequence). V shed 5 bases and J 8 bases; nucleotides not matched to a gene: 10. CDR3 sequence reads: CASSRFAGGTTQYF. In DNA, the CDR3 is TGTGCCAGCAGCCGCTTCGCAGGGGGCACCACCCAGTACTTC.

The rearrangement joins TRBV7-9 to TRBJ2-5; 8 bases map to TRBD1. Trimming cost V 5 bases and J 5 bases; bases outside gene matches: 10. Germline values: CDR1 SEHNR, CDR2 FQNEAQ (reference sequence). This CDR3 contains 15 residues. The chain's CDR3 is CASSPRDRRLETQYF. The CDR3 DNA follows: TGTGCCAGCAGCCCCCGGGACAGGAGGCTGGAGACCCAGTACTTC.

By proportion, this clonotype is medium-sized. The chain links TRBV29-1 to TRBJ1-2; maybe TRBD1 (6 bases). V was cut by 6 bases and J by 7 bases, with 12 bases left in between. Germline CDR1 and CDR2: SQVTM and ANQGSEA. This CDR3 comprises 11 residues. CDR3 in amino acids: CSVTTGSGYTF. In DNA, the CDR3 is TGCAGCGTGACCACAGGGAGTGGCTACACCTTC.